The present T cell receptor beta chain was sequenced within a study of regulatory T cells in long-lasting Graves disease. The time point is: persistent/refractory GD, antithyroid drugs over 5 years with positive TRAb. Isolated PBMC RNA provided the starting material for the TCR library. The patients were enrolled through endocrinology in Xi'an, China. Libraries of TCR beta came from iRepertoire HTBI primers plus Arm-PCR of CDR3 regions. TCRdb recomputed calls from the multiplex PCR reads with MiXCR, one row per CDR3 protein. The profile covers 500,000 to 700,000 distinct CDR3 sequences, with 25% to 35% appearing a single time and 35% to 55% taken by the ten largest. Study observations and caveats: Among the persistent patients, 2,500 to 3,000 public clonotypes were shared, more than the approximately 1,000 shared among new patients. Not thyroid tissue but only peripheral blood was studied. TRBV28, TRBJ1-2 and TRBJ2-5 were segments that persistent disease favored.

The V end was cut by 6 bases, the J end by 8 bases, with 11 bases between. The CDR3 covers 12 residues. In regard to this clonotype: Antigen: not known.

The source was peripheral blood mononuclear cells (PBMCs), collected when the disease was refractory, from a patient treated with antithyroid drugs. The rearrangement links TRBV12-3 or TRBV12-4 to TRBJ1-3, with D uncertain. The receptor was derived from a female donor with Graves disease. The CDR3 sequence is CASRRTADTIYF. The DNA of the CDR3 is TGTGCCAGCAGACGCACTGCGGACACCATATATTTT.